The rows below give T cell receptor beta chains drawn from one sample of a study of cytotoxic CD8 clonotypes in ibrutinib-treated CLL. The assay was immunoSEQ multiplex PCR, and TCRdb's table has in-frame clones only and misses some. The profile shows approximately 150,000 clones, approximately 75% of them singletons. Sequencing was performed on PBMCs, taken after 12 months of ibrutinib treatment. All receptors derive from a human donor with chronic lymphocytic leukemia. The CDR3 runs from the conserved cysteine through the conserved F or W. The D gene is left open where the match is weak. Not every row has a clone size; where given, it reads once, few, many or a size class.

. | . | 13 | TRBJ2-5 | TRBV2 | CASSRGQQETQYF | TGTGCCAGCAGCCGAGGGCAACAAGAGACCCAGTACTTC
. | . | 16 | TRBJ2-5 | TRBV15 | CATSRVRITTAETQYF | TGTGCCACCAGCAGAGTTAGGATCACGACGGCAGAGACCCAGTACTTC
. | . | 13 | TRBJ2-2 | TRBV6-4 | CASSLESTGELFF | TGTGCCAGCAGTCTCGAGTCCACCGGGGAGCTGTTTTTT
. | . | 17 | TRBJ2-6 | TRBV9 | CASSVGAGGTGANVLTF | TGTGCCAGCAGCGTAGGGGCAGGGGGGACTGGGGCCAACGTCCTGACTTTC
. | . | 13 | TRBJ2-1 | TRBV6-5 | CASSYSASREQFF | TGTGCCAGCAGTTACTCAGCTTCGCGTGAGCAGTTCTTC
few | . | 14 | TRBJ1-6 | TRBV6-1 | CASSGWGPNSPLHF | TGTGCCAGCAGTGGCTGGGGACCGAATTCACCCCTCCACTTT
. | . | 13 | TRBJ2-7 | TRBV5-8 | CASSIGGSYEQYF | TGTGCCAGCAGTATAGGAGGGTCCTACGAGCAGTACTTC
. | TRBD1 | 18 | TRBJ2-7 | TRBV5-1 | CASSLAPSGTGLRDEQYF | TGCGCCAGCAGCTTGGCTCCTTCGGGGACAGGGTTGCGTGACGAGCAGTACTTC
. | TRBD2 | 14 | TRBJ2-3 | TRBV28 | CASSPGRVTDTQYF | TGTGCCAGCAGTCCGGGGAGGGTCACAGATACGCAGTATTTT
. | TRBD1 | 17 | TRBJ2-3 | TRBV7-2 | CASSHGTGAPFTDTQYF | TGTGCCAGCAGCCACGGCACAGGGGCGCCCTTCACAGATACGCAGTATTTT
. | . | 14 | TRBJ1-2 | TRBV7-2 | CASSLTGINYGYTF | TGTGCCAGCAGCTTAACAGGGATCAACTATGGCTACACCTTC
. | . | 16 | TRBJ1-5 | TRBV12-5 | CASGPWGHYSNQPQHF | TGTGCTAGTGGTCCATGGGGGCACTATAGCAATCAGCCCCAGCATTTT
once | TRBD2 | 14 | TRBJ2-1 | TRBV6-5 | CASSYVAGIYEQFF | TGTGCCAGCAGTTACGTAGCGGGAATTTATGAGCAGTTCTTC
few | . | 12 | TRBJ2-1 | TRBV19 | CASSIMGNEQFF | TGTGCCAGTAGTATTATGGGCAATGAGCAGTTCTTC
. | . | 16 | TRBJ1-4 | TRBV7-8 | CASSPIVLGTNEKLFF | TGTGCCAGCAGCCCGATAGTATTGGGTACTAATGAAAAACTGTTTTTT
. | TRBD1 | 15 | TRBJ2-2 | TRBV7-9 | CASSLGTGDPGELFF | TGTGCCAGCAGCTTAGGGACAGGGGACCCCGGGGAGCTGTTTTTT
. | . | 13 | TRBJ2-1 | TRBV7-2 | CASSLNRRDEQFF | TGTGCCAGCAGCCTGAACCGACGGGATGAGCAGTTCTTC
. | . | 15 | TRBJ2-1 | TRBV27 | CASSYNPGLYNEQFF | TGTGCCAGCAGTTATAACCCGGGACTCTACAATGAGCAGTTCTTC
. | . | 15 | TRBJ2-5 | TRBV27 | CASSLTYLDKETQYF | TGTGCCAGCAGTTTAACGTACCTAGATAAAGAGACCCAGTACTTC
. | . | 15 | TRBJ2-1 | TRBV29-1 | CSVVGLVDFLNEQFF | TGCAGCGTTGTAGGGCTAGTTGATTTTTTGAATGAGCAGTTCTTC
. | . | 16 | TRBJ1-3 | TRBV4-3 | CASSQELGLHGNTIYF | TGCGCCAGCAGCCAAGAGTTAGGACTCCACGGAAACACCATATATTTT
. | . | 14 | TRBJ2-1 | TRBV15 | CATSRGVSTDEQFF | TGTGCCACCAGCAGAGGGGTATCGACCGATGAGCAGTTCTTC
. | . | 13 | TRBJ2-4 | TRBV30 | CAWSVGVLNIQYF | TGTGCCTGGAGTGTCGGGGTATTAAACATTCAGTACTTC
. | . | 12 | TRBJ2-1 | TRBV7-9 | CASSYSYSEQFF | TGTGCCAGCAGCTATAGCTATTCGGAGCAGTTCTTC